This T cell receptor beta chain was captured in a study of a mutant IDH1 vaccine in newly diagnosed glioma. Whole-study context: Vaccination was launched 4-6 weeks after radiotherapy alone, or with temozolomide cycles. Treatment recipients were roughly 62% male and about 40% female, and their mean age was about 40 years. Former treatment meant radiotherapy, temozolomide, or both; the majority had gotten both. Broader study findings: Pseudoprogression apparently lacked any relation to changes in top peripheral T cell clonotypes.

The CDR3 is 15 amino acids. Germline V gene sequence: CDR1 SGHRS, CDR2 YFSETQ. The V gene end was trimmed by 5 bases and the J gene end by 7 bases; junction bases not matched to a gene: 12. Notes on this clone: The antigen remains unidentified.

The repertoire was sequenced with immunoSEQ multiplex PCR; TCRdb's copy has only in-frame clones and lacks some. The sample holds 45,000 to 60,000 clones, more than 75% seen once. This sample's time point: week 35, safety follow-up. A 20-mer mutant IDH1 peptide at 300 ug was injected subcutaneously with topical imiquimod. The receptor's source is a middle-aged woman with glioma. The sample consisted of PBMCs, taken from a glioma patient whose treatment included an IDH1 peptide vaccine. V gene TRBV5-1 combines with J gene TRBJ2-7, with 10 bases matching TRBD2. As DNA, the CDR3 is TGCGCCAGCAGTTCGGGGGCTAGCGGGAGTGGAGAGCAGTACTTC. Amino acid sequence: CASSSGASGSGEQYF.